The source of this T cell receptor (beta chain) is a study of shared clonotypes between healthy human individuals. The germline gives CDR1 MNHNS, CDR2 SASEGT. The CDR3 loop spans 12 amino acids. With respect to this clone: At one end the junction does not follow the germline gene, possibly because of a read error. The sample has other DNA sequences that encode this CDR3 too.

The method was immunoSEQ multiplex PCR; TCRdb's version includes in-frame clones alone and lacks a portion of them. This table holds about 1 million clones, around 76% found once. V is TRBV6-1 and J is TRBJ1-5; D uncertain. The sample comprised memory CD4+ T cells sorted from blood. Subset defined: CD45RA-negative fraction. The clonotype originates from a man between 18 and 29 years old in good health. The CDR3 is CASGELNQPQHF. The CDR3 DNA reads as TGTGCCAGCGGTGAACTGAATCAGCCCCAGCATTTT.